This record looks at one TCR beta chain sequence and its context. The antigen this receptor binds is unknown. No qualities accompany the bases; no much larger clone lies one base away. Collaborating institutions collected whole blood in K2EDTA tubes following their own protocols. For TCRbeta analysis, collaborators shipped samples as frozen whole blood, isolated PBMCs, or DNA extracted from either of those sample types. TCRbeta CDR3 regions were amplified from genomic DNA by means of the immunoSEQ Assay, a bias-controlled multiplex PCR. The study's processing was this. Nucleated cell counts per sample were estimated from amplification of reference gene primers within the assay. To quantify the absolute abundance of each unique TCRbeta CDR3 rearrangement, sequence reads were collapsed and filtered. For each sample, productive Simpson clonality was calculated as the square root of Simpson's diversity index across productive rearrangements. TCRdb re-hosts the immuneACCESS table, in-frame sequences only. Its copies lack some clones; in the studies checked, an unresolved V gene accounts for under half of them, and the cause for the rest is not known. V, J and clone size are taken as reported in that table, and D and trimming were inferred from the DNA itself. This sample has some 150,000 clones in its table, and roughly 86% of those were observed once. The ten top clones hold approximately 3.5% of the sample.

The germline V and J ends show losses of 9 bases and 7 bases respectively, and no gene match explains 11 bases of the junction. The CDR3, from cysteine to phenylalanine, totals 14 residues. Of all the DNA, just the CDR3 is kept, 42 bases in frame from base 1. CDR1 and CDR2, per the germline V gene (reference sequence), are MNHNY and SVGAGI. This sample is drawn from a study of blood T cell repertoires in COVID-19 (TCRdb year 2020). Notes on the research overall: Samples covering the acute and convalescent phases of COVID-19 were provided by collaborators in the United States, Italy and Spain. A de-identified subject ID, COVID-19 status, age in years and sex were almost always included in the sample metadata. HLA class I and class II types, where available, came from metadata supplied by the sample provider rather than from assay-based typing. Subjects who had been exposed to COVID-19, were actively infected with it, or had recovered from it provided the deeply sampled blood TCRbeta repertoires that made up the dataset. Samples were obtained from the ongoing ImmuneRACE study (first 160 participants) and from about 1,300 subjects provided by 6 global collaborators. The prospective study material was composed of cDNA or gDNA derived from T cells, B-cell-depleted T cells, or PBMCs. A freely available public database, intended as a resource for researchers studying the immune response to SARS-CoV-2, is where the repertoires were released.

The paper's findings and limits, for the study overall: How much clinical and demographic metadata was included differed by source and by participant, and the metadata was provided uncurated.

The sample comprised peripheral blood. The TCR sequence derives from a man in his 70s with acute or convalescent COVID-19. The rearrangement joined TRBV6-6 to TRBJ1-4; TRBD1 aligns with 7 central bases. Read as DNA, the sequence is TGTGCCAGTAGCAGGGGCAGGGGGTTTGAAAAACTGTTTTTT. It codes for CASSRGRGFEKLFF.